The 18 T cell receptor beta chains given below trace back to one sample, sequenced in a study of technical replicates of blood from a handful of donors. Clones were sequenced by immunoSEQ multiplex PCR, and TCRdb holds only the in-frame ones, with some missing. The sample contains tens of thousands of clones, less than 95% of which appear only once. The sequencing input was PBMCs. These receptors all come from a human donor in good health. Some clones in this sample may be carry-over from other donors' samples.

The V call is TRBV2, the J call TRBJ2-7, with TRBD2 as a possible D gene (5 bases). The ends were cut back, 4 bases at V and 6 bases at J, with 13 bases in the middle. The CDR3 totals 13 residues. Per germline, CDR1 SNHLY and CDR2 FYNNEI. CDR3 region: CASSVAGFSEQYF. Written as DNA, the CDR3 is TGTGCCAGCAGTGTTGCGGGTTTTAGCGAGCAGTACTTC. Supplemented by reference TRBV2 and TRBJ2-7, the full variable domain reads EPEVTQTPSHQVTQMGQEVILRCVPISNHLYFYWYRQILGQKVEFLVSFYNNEISEKSEIFDDQFSVERPDGSNFTLKIRSTKLEDSAMYFCASSVAGFSEQYFGPGTRLTVT.

The chain recombines TRBV7-9 with TRBJ1-6; D unclear. The CDR3 loop spans 16 amino acids. Germline-derived CDR1 and CDR2 are SEHNR and FQNEAQ (reference sequence). Trimming took 1 base from V and 7 from J, leaving 14 bases between them. The CDR3 DNA sequence: TGTGCCAGCAGCTTAGTATCGGGAGTATCAAATTCACCCCTCCACTTT. Residues: CASSLVSGVSNSPLHF.

The chain recombines TRBV27 with TRBJ2-7; D perhaps matches TRBD2 (5 bases). V gave up 2 bases and J gave up 4 bases, with 9 bases separating them. Germline CDR1 MNHEY, CDR2 SMNVEV (reference sequence). The CDR3 runs 13 residues. CDR3 DNA: TGTGCCAGCAGTTTACCGGGGAAATACGAGCAGTACTTC. Translation gives CASSLPGKYEQYF.

V gene TRBV6-5 combines with J gene TRBJ1-1, with D tentatively TRBD1 (6 bases). V was cut by 4 bases and J by 4 bases, with 16 bases left in between. This CDR3 spans 15 amino acids. CDR1 is MNHEY and CDR2 is SVGAGI in the germline V gene. The CDR3 DNA follows: TGTGCCAGCAGTTCCTTCGGACAGACGGCCACTGAAGCTTTCTTT. Amino acids: CASSSFGQTATEAFF.

This clone was seen a single time. V gene TRBV27 combines with J gene TRBJ1-2; D remains unclear. There are 14 residues in the CDR3. Germline CDR1 MNHEY, CDR2 SMNVEV (reference sequence). V gave up 0 bases and J gave up 6 bases, with 11 bases separating them. CDR3: CASSLSEDGDGYTF. The DNA for the CDR3 is TGTGCCAGCAGTTTATCGGAGGACGGAGATGGCTACACCTTC.

The chain employs TRBV6-1 and TRBJ1-2; 10 nucleotides line up with TRBD1. Germline V CDR1 and CDR2: MNHNS, SASEGT. V dropped 7 bases and J dropped 8; count of bases not matched to a gene: 10. The CDR3 runs 14 residues. The CDR3 DNA reads TGTGCCAGCACCACTGGGGAGACAGGGGGCGGCTACACCTTC. It yields the protein CASTTGETGGGYTF.

This chain's CDR3 is CAWSETSNQPQHF. Written as DNA, the CDR3 is TGTGCCTGGAGTGAGACTTCCAATCAGCCCCAGCATTTT. V usage is TRBV30 and J usage is TRBJ1-5; D is ambiguous. The CDR3 sequence is 13 residues long. Germline V gives CDR1 GTSNPN, CDR2 SVGIG (reference sequence). Trimming took off 1 base at V and 3 bases at J, with 7 bases between the two ends.

The chain couples TRBV5-6 to TRBJ2-7; 8 nucleotides match TRBD2. Trimming cost V 3 bases and J 6 bases; bases outside gene matches: 14. The CDR3 spans 16 residues. Germline V gene lookup returns CDR1 SGHDT and CDR2 YYEEEE. In DNA, the CDR3 is TGTGCCAGCAGCTCACGTTTAGCGGGGACGCTCCTCGAGCAGTACTTC. Protein: CASSSRLAGTLLEQYF.

The chain combines TRBV7-8 with TRBJ2-1; TRBD1 aligns across 8 bases. The CDR3 totals 16 residues. CDR1 SGHVS and CDR2 FQNEAQ come from the germline V gene. Losses at the gene ends were 4 bases for V and 1 base for J; bases not matched to a gene: 6. The CDR3 nucleotides are TGTGCCAGCAGCTCCGCAGGGGGCAGGTCCTACAATGAGCAGTTCTTC. Translated: CASSSAGGRSYNEQFF.

The chain joins TRBV25-1 to TRBJ1-4; 7 positions match TRBD1. With 9 bases clipped from V and 8 bases from J, the junction kept 9 bases outside the gene matches. The CDR3 contains 13 residues. Per germline, CDR1 MGHDK and CDR2 SYGVNS. The CDR3 DNA follows: TGTGCCAGTTCCAGACAGGGCGGCGAAAAACTGTTTTTT. Translating it yields CASSRQGGEKLFF. The full variable domain, its missing parts supplied by reference TRBV25-1 and TRBJ1-4, is EADIYQTPRYLVIGTGKKITLECSQTMGHDKMYWYQQDPGMELHLIHYSYGVNSTEKGDLSSESTVSRIRTEHFPLTLESARPSHTSQYLCASSRQGGEKLFFGSGTQLSVL.

This clone was seen a few times. The chain couples TRBV7-9 to TRBJ2-3; 9 bases line up with TRBD2. Losses at the gene ends were 4 bases for V and 1 base for J; bases not matched to a gene: 6. The CDR3 has 16 residues. The germline V gene encodes CDR1 SEHNR and CDR2 FQNEAQ (reference sequence). CDR3 in DNA: TGTGCCAGCAGCTCTCCCCGCGGGGGGGGCACAGATACGCAGTATTTT. Its translation is CASSSPRGGGTDTQYF.

The V call is TRBV2, the J call TRBJ2-1; D is perhaps TRBD2 (6 bases). CDR1 is SNHLY, CDR2 FYNNEI, per germline. V lost 5 bases, J lost 6 bases, and 14 bases lay in between. The CDR3 has 14 residues. This chain's CDR3 is CASSSGTGVNEQFF. For the CDR3, the DNA is TGTGCCAGCAGTTCCGGGACGGGGGTCAATGAGCAGTTCTTC.

This clone has only one observation. This chain links TRBV5-3 with TRBJ2-1; 10 bases agree with TRBD2. TRBV5-3 is noted as an ORF with a role that remains uncertain. This CDR3 region has 15 residues. After removal of 5 bases from V and 5 bases from J, the junction contained 7 bases not matched to a gene. The CDR3 region has the DNA TGTGCCAGAAGTCCCAGGACTAGCGGCAACAATGAGCAGTTCTTC. Encoded protein: CARSPRTSGNNEQFF.

The rearrangement links TRBV11-2 to TRBJ2-7, with 7 bases identical to TRBD2. CDR1 and CDR2 from the germline V gene are SGHAT and FQNNGV. The trim removed 1 base at V and 1 base at J, leaving 4 bases unmatched. This CDR3 is built from 15 residues. The CDR3 DNA sequence: TGTGCCAGCAGCTTAGGCGGGAGTTTGTCCTACGAGCAGTACTTC. This sequence encodes CASSLGGSLSYEQYF. Complete variable domain (other parts from reference TRBV11-2 and TRBJ2-7): EAGVAQSPRYKIIEKRQSVAFWCNPISGHATLYWYQQILGQGPKLLIQFQNNGVVDDSQLPKDRFSAERLKGVDSTLKIQPAKLEDSAVYLCASSLGGSLSYEQYFGPGTRLTVT.

The chain links TRBV5-6 to TRBJ2-1; no definite D call. This CDR3 has 11 residues. With 6 bases removed from V and 8 bases from J, the gap between germline ends came to 9 bases. Per the germline V gene, CDR1 is SGHDT and CDR2 is YYEEEE. The CDR3 DNA follows: TGTGCCAGCACCCTAGAATATGAGCAGTTCTTC. Translation: CASTLEYEQFF.

This sequence joins TRBV5-1 and TRBJ1-1; TRBD1 matches 10 bases. The V and J ends lost 0 bases and 6 bases, in that order; junction bases with no gene match: 5. The CDR3 runs 15 residues. Germline CDR1 and CDR2: SGHRS and YFSETQ. This chain's CDR3 is CASSLALGQGPEAFF. For the CDR3, the DNA is TGCGCCAGCAGCTTGGCCCTGGGACAGGGGCCTGAAGCTTTCTTT.

The chain uses TRBV5-6 and TRBJ1-1, with TRBD1 matching 9 bases. Trimming at V came to 4 bases and at J to 2 bases, leaving 6 bases not matched to a gene. Germline values: CDR1 SGHDT, CDR2 YYEEEE. There are 15 residues in the CDR3. The CDR3 nucleotides read TGTGCCAGCAGCCAAGGGACAGGGTCAAACACTGAAGCTTTCTTT. Translating it yields CASSQGTGSNTEAFF.

The chain uses TRBV30 and TRBJ1-4; D is possibly TRBD1 (6 bases). This CDR3 is 16 amino acids long. Germline assignment: CDR1 GTSNPN and CDR2 SVGIG (reference sequence). Trimming took off 1 base at V and 6 bases at J, with 18 bases between the two ends. The CDR3 region has the DNA TGTGCCTGGAGTGGACGGGGGGCGGGAATCGATGAAAAACTGTTTTTT. This sequence encodes CAWSGRGAGIDEKLFF.